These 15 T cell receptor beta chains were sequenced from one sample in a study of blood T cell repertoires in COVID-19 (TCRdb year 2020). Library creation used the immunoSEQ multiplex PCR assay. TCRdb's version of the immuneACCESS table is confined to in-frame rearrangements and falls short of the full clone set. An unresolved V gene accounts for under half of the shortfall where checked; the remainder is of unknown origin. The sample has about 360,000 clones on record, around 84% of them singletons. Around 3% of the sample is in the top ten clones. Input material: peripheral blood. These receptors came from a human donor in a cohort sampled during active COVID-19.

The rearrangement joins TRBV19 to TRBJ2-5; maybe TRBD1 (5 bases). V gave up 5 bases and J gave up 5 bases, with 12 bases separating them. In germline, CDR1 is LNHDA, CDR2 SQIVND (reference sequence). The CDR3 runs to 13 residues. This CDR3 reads CASSFGRVETQYF. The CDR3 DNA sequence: TGTGCCAGTAGTTTCGGCAGGGTGGAGACCCAGTACTTC.

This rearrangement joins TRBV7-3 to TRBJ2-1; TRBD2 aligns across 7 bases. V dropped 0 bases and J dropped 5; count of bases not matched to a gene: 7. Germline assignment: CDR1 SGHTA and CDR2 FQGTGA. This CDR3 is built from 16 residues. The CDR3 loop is CASSLTFRGRDNEQFF. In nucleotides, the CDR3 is TGTGCCAGCAGCTTAACTTTCCGGGGGAGGGACAATGAGCAGTTCTTC. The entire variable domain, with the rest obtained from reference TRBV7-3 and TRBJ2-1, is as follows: GAGVSQTPSNKVTEKGKYVELRCDPISGHTALYWYRQSLGQGPEFLIYFQGTGAADDSGLPNDRFFAVRPEGSVSTLKIQRTERGDSAVYLCASSLTFRGRDNEQFFGPGTRLTVL.

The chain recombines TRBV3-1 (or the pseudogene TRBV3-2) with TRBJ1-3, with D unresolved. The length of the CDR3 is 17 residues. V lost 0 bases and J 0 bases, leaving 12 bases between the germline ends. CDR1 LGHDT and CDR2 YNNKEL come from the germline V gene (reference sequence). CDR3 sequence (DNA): TGTGCCAGCAGCCAAGATCGAGGGTCGCGCTCTGGAAACACCATATATTTT. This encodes CASSQDRGSRSGNTIYF.

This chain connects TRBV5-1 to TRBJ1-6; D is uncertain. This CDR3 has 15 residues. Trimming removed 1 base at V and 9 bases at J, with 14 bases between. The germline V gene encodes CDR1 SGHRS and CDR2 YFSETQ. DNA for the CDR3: TGCGCCAGCAGCTTGCTACCGGACGAGGGTTCACCCCTCCACTTT. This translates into CASSLLPDEGSPLHF.

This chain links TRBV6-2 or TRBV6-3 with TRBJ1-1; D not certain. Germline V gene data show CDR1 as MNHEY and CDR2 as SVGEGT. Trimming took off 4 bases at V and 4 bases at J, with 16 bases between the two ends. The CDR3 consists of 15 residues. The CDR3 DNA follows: TGTGCCAGCAGTTCCCTGCCTGGACTCAGCACTGAAGCTTTCTTT. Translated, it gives CASSSLPGLSTEAFF.

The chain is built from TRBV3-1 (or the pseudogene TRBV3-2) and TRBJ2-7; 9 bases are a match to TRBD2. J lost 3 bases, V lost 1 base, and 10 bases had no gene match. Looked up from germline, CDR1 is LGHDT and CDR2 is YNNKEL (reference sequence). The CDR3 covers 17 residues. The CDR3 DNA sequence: TGTGCCAGCAGCCAAGGCCCCCTGGCGGGGGGGCTCTACGAGCAGTACTTC. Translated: CASSQGPLAGGLYEQYF.

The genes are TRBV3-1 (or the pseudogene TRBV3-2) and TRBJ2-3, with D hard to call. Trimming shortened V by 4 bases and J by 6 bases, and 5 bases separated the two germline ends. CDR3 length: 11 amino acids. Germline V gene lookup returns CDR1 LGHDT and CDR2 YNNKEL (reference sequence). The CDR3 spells CASSLVDTQYF. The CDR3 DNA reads TGTGCCAGCAGCCTAGTTGATACGCAGTATTTT.

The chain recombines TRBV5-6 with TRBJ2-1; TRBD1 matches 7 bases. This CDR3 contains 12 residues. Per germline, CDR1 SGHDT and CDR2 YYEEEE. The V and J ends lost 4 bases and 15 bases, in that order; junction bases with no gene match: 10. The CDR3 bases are TGTGCCAGCAGCCCGGGGACAGTGGGTTCGTTCTTC. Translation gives CASSPGTVGSFF.

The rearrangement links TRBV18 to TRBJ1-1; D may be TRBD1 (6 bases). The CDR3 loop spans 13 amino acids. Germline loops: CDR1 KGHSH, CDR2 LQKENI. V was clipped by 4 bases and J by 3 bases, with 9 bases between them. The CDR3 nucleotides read TGTGCCAGCTCACTGGACAGAGACACTGAAGCTTTCTTT. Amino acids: CASSLDRDTEAFF.

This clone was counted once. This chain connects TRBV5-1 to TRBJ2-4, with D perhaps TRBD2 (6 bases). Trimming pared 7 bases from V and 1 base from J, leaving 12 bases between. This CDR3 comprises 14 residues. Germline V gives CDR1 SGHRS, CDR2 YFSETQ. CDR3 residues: CASAQGRAKNIQYF. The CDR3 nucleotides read TGCGCCAGCGCGCAAGGGAGGGCCAAAAACATTCAGTACTTC.

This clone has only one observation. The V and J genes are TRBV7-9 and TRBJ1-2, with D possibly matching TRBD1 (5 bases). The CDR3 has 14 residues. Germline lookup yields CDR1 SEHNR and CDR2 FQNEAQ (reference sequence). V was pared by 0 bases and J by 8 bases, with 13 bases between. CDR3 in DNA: TGTGCCAGCAGCTTAGCGGGAGGGGAACAGGGCTACACCTTC. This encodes CASSLAGGEQGYTF. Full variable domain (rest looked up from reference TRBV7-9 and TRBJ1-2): DTGVSQNPRHKITKRGQNVTFRCDPISEHNRLYWYRQTLGQGPEFLTYFQNEAQLEKSRLLSDRFSAERPKGSFSTLEIQRTEQGDSAMYLCASSLAGGEQGYTFGSGTRLTVV.

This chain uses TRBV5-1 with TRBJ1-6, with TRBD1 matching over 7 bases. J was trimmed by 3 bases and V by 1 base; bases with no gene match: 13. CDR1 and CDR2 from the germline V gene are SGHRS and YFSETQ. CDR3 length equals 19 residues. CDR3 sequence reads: CASSLKQGSSEFYNSPLHF. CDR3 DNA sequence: TGCGCCAGCAGCTTGAAACAGGGGTCCAGTGAATTCTATAATTCACCCCTCCACTTT.

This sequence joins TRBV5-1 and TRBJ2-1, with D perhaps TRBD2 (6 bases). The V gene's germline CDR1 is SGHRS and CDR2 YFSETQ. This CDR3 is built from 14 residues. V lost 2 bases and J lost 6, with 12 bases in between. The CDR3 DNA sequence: TGCGCCAGCAGCTTAGGGACTGCGCTCAATGAGCAGTTCTTC. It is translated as CASSLGTALNEQFF.

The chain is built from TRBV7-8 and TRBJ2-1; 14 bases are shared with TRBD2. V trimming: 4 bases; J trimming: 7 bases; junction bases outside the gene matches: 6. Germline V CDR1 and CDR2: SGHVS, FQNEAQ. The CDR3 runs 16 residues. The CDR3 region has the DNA TGTGCCAGCAGCTCCACGGGACTAGCGGGGGTTAATGAGCAGTTCTTC. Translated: CASSSTGLAGVNEQFF.

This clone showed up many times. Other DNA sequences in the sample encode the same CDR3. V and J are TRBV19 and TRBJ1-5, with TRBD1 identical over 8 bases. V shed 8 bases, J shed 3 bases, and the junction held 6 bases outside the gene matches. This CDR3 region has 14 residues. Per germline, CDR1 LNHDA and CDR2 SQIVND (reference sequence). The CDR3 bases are TGTGCCAGTTCCGTGACAGGGGACAATCAGCCCCAGCATTTT. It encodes CASSVTGDNQPQHF. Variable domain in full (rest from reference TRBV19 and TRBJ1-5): DGGITQSPKYLFRKEGQNVTLSCEQNLNHDAMYWYRQDPGQGLRLIYYSQIVNDFQKGDIAEGYSVSREKKESFPLTVTSAQKNPTAFYLCASSVTGDNQPQHFGDGTRLSIL.